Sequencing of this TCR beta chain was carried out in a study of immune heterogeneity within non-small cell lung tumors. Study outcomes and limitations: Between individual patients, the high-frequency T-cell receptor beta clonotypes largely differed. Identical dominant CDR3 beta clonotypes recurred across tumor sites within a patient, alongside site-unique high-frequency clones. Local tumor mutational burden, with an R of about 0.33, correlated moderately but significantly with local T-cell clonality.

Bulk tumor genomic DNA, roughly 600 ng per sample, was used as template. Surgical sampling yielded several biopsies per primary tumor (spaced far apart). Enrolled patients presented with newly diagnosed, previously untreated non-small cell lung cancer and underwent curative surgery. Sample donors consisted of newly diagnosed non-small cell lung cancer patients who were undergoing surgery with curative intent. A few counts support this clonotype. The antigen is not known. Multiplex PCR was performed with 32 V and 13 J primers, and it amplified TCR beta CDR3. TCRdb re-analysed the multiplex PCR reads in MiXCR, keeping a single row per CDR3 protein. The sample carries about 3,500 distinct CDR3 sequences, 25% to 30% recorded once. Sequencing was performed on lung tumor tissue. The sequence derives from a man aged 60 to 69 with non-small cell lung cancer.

The DNA for the CDR3 is TGTGCCAGCGGTTTGGCCCGGGGGGCGCGGACTGAAGCTTTCTTT. Translating it yields CASGLARGARTEAFF. V usage is TRBV11-2 and J usage is TRBJ1-1; TRBD1 is a possible D gene (6 bases). V shed 8 bases and J shed 5 bases, with 21 bases lying between them. This CDR3 comprises 15 residues. The germline V gene encodes CDR1 SGHAT and CDR2 FQNNGV.